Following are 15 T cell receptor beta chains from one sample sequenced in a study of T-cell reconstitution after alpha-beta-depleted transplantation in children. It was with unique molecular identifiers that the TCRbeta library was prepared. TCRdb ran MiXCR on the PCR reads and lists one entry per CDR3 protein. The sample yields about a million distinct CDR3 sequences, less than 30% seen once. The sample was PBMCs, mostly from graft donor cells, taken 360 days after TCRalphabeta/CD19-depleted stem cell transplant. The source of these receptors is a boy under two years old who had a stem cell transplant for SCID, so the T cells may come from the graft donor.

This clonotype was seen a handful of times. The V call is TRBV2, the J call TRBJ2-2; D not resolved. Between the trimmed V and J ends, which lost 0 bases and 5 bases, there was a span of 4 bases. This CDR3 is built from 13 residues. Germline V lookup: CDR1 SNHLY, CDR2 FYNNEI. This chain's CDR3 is CASSEAPTGELFF. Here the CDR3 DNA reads TGTGCCAGCAGTGAAGCCCCTACCGGGGAGCTGTTTTTT.

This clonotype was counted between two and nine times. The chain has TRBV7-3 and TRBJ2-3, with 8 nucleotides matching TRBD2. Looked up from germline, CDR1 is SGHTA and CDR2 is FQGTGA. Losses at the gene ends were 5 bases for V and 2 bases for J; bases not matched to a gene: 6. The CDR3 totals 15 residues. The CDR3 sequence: CASSPSGGTTDTQYF. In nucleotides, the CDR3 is TGTGCCAGCAGCCCCTCGGGGGGGACCACAGATACGCAGTATTTT.

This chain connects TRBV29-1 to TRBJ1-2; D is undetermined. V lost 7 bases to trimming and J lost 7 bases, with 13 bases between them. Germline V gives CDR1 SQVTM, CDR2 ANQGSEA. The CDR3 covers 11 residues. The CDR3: CSARGLIGYTF. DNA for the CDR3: TGCAGCGCCCGGGGATTAATTGGCTACACCTTC.

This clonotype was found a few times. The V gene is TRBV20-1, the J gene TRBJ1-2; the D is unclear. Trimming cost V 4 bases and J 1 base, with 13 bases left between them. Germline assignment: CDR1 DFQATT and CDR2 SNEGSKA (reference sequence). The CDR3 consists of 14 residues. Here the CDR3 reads CSANRPKDNYGYTF. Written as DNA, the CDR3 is TGCAGTGCTAACCGGCCGAAAGATAACTATGGCTACACCTTC.

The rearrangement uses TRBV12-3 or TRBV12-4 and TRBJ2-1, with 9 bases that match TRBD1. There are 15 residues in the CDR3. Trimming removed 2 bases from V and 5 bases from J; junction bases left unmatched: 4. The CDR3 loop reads CASSLWDRVDNEQFF. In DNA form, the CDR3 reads TGTGCCAGCAGTTTATGGGACAGGGTAGACAATGAGCAGTTCTTC.

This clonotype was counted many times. The CDR3 protein is CASSFGGEAFF. DNA of the CDR3: TGTGCCAGCAGTTTCGGGGGTGAAGCTTTCTTT. The rearrangement uses TRBV12-3 or TRBV12-4 and TRBJ1-1; D perhaps matches TRBD1 (5 bases). Trimming pared 3 bases from V and 7 bases from J, leaving 6 bases between. This CDR3 contains 11 residues.

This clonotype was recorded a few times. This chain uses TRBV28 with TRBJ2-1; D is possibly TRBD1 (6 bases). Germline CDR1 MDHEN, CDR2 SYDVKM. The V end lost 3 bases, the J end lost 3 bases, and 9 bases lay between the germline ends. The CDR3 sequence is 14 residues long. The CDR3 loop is CASSLGAIYNEQFF. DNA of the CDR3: TGTGCCAGCAGTTTGGGGGCAATCTACAATGAGCAGTTCTTC.

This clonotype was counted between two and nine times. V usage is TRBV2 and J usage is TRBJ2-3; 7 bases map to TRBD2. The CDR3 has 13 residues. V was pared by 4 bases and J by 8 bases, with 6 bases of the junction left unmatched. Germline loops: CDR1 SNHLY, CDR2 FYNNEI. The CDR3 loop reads CASSAKGGGTQYF. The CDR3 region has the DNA TGTGCCAGCAGTGCCAAGGGCGGGGGTACGCAGTATTTT.

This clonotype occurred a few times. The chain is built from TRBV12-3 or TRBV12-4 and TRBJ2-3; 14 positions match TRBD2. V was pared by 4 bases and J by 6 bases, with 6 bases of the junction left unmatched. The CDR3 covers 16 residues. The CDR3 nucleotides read TGTGCCAGCAGTTACGGACTAGCGGGGGGAGGGGATACGCAGTATTTT. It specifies CASSYGLAGGGDTQYF.

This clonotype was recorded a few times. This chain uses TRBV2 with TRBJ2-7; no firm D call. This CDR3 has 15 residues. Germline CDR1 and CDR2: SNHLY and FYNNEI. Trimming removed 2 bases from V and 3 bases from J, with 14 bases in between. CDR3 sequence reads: CASSERADRFYEQYF. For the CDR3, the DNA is TGTGCCAGCAGTGAACGGGCGGATAGGTTCTACGAGCAGTACTTC.

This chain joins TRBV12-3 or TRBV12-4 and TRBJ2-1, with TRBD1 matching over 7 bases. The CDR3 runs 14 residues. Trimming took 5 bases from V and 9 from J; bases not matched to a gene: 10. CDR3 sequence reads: CASSRDSFLAEQFF. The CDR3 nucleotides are TGTGCCAGCAGTCGGGACAGTTTCCTAGCTGAGCAGTTCTTC.

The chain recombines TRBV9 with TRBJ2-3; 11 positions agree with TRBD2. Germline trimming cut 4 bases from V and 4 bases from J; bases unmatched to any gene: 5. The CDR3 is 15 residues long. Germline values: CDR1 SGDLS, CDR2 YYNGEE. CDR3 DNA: TGTGCCAGCAGCCAATTTAGCGGGGGGGCAGATACGCAGTATTTT. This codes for CASSQFSGGADTQYF. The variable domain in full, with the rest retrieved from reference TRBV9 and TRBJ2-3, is DSGVTQTPKHLITATGQRVTLRCSPRSGDLSVYWYQQSLDQGLQFLIQYYNGEERAKGNILERFSAQQFPDLHSELNLSSLELGDSALYFCASSQFSGGADTQYFGPGTRLTVL.

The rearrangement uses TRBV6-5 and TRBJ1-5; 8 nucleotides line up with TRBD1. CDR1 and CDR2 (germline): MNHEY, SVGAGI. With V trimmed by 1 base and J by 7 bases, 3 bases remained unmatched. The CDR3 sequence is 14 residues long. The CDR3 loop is CASSYYRGKQPQHF. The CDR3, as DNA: TGTGCCAGCAGTTACTACAGGGGGAAACAGCCCCAGCATTTT.

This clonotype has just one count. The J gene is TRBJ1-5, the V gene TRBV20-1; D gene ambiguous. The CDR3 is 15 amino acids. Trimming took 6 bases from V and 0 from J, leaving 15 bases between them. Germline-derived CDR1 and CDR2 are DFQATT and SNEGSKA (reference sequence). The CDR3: CSAAGQTHSNQPQHF. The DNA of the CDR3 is TGCAGTGCGGCCGGGCAGACTCATAGCAATCAGCCCCAGCATTTT.

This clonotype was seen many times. The CDR3 reads CASSPGTGFSYEQYF. The CDR3 DNA follows: TGTGCCAGCAGCCCCGGGACAGGGTTTTCCTACGAGCAGTACTTC. The J gene is TRBJ2-7, the V gene TRBV12-3 or TRBV12-4; 9 positions match TRBD1. The CDR3 contains 15 residues. Trimming removed 6 bases from V and 1 base from J; junction bases left unmatched: 7.